This entry is about one TCR beta chain. The repertoire was sequenced with immunoSEQ multiplex PCR; TCRdb's copy has only in-frame clones and lacks some. The table has about 140,000 clones, 80% to 85% seen once. The germline gives CDR1 SGHNT, CDR2 YYREEE (reference sequence). CDR3 length equals 14 residues. V lost 4 bases, J lost 1 base, and 3 bases stayed unmatched. This sample is part of a study of blood T cell repertoires in COVID-19. Turning to the study itself: The analysed material was cDNA or gDNA that came from T cells, B-cell-depleted T cells, or PBMCs.

Ages ranged from roughly 18 to 100 years, with residence in under 25 US areas. The sequence came from a man aged 35-49 years with acute COVID-19. The specimen was PBMCs or T cells enriched from blood (not recorded which). The rearrangement uses TRBV5-4 and TRBJ2-5, with 8 bases identical to TRBD2. The CDR3 DNA follows: TGTGCCAGCAGCCCCACTAGCGGCCAAGAGACCCAGTACTTC. Translation gives CASSPTSGQETQYF.